This is a list of T cell receptor beta chains from one sample in a study of post-analysis software for immune sequencing data. TCRdb reanalysed the PCR reads using MiXCR and keeps one entry per CDR3 protein. In the table there are 600,000 to 700,000 distinct CDR3 sequences, roughly three fifths of which are singletons. Source material: blood. These receptors came from a girl under 10 years old with multiple sclerosis. CDR3s include the opening cysteine and the closing phenylalanine or tryptophan. D genes are given only for firm matches. The size entry is marked missing in some rows and otherwise reads once, few, many or a size class.

v_call: TRBV27
d_call: TRBD2
clone_size: NA
j_call: TRBJ2-1
cdr3_aa: CASSPSWRGSSYNEQFF
cdr3_nt: TGTGCCAGCAGTCCCAGCTGGCGGGGGAGCTCCTACAATGAGCAGTTCTTC

v_call: TRBV10-3
d_call: TRBD2
clone_size: NA
j_call: TRBJ2-1
cdr3_aa: CAIKGGAGAFDEQFF
cdr3_nt: TGTGCCATCAAAGGAGGGGCGGGAGCGTTCGATGAGCAGTTCTTC

v_call: TRBV5-1
d_call: TRBD2
clone_size: NA
j_call: TRBJ2-1
cdr3_aa: CASSFSREDWFGYNEQFF
cdr3_nt: TGCGCCAGCAGCTTCTCCCGGGAGGATTGGTTTGGGTACAATGAGCAGTTCTTC

v_call: TRBV10-3
d_call: NA
clone_size: once
j_call: TRBJ2-5
cdr3_aa: CAIRDSGPQETQYF
cdr3_nt: TGTGCCATCAGGGACTCAGGGCCACAAGAGACCCAGTACTTC

v_call: TRBV29-1
d_call: NA
clone_size: NA
j_call: TRBJ1-1
cdr3_aa: CSVEDQRGITEAFF
cdr3_nt: TGCAGCGTTGAAGATCAGAGGGGAATCACTGAAGCTTTCTTT

v_call: TRBV12-3/TRBV12-4
d_call: TRBD1
clone_size: NA
j_call: TRBJ2-7
cdr3_aa: CASTLGTGNHYEQYF
cdr3_nt: TGTGCCAGCACCCTAGGGACAGGGAACCACTACGAGCAGTACTTC

v_call: TRBV6-2/TRBV6-3
d_call: TRBD1
clone_size: NA
j_call: TRBJ1-2
cdr3_aa: CASRQGQYGYTF
cdr3_nt: TGTGCCAGCAGACAGGGGCAGTATGGCTACACCTTC

v_call: TRBV2
d_call: NA
clone_size: NA
j_call: TRBJ1-4
cdr3_aa: CASSAVGLEKLFF
cdr3_nt: TGTGCCAGCAGTGCTGTCGGGCTTGAAAAACTGTTTTTT

v_call: TRBV12-3/TRBV12-4
d_call: NA
clone_size: NA
j_call: TRBJ1-2
cdr3_aa: CASSFATENGYTF
cdr3_nt: TGTGCCAGCAGTTTTGCGACAGAAAATGGCTACACCTTC

v_call: TRBV6-2/TRBV6-3
d_call: NA
clone_size: NA
j_call: TRBJ2-1
cdr3_aa: CASSIGAYLGGRVEQFF
cdr3_nt: TGTGCCAGCAGTATCGGGGCCTACCTAGGGGGACGCGTTGAGCAGTTCTTC

v_call: TRBV29-1
d_call: NA
clone_size: few
j_call: TRBJ1-1
cdr3_aa: CSVERGEAFF
cdr3_nt: TGCAGCGTTGAGCGGGGGGAAGCTTTCTTT

v_call: TRBV7-6
d_call: TRBD1
clone_size: NA
j_call: TRBJ1-6
cdr3_aa: CASSLAGDRGGSPLHF
cdr3_nt: TGTGCCAGCAGCTTAGCGGGGGACAGGGGCGGTTCACCCCTCCACTTT

v_call: TRBV7-3
d_call: NA
clone_size: few
j_call: TRBJ2-3
cdr3_aa: CASSLRGTSTDTQYF
cdr3_nt: TGTGCCAGCAGCTTACGGGGGACTAGCACAGATACGCAGTATTTT

v_call: TRBV6-1
d_call: NA
clone_size: NA
j_call: TRBJ1-5
cdr3_aa: CASSEARLGASNQPQHF
cdr3_nt: TGTGCCAGCAGTGAAGCGAGGTTGGGGGCGAGCAATCAGCCCCAGCATTTT

v_call: TRBV29-1
d_call: NA
clone_size: NA
j_call: TRBJ1-2
cdr3_aa: CSAPWGGGMANYGYTF
cdr3_nt: TGCAGCGCCCCATGGGGAGGAGGGATGGCTAACTATGGCTACACCTTC